Each of the 5 T cell receptor beta chains below was sequenced from the same sample in a study of post-analysis software for immune sequencing data. Broader study findings: The five TRBV segments detected at higher frequency in patients than in controls included TRBV5-6, TRBV5-1 and TRBV20-1.

Libraries were made from TCR beta cDNA, and they carried unique molecular identifiers. TCRdb reprocessed the PCR reads with MiXCR, giving one entry per CDR3 protein. The sample holds approximately 400,000 distinct CDR3 sequences, approximately 33% seen once. The antigens of these receptors remain unknown. The source material was blood. The receptors originated from a girl under 18 with multiple sclerosis.

This chain joins TRBV12-3 or TRBV12-4 and TRBJ2-3; D not resolved. The CDR3 contains 14 residues. Trimming shortened V by 3 bases and J by 2 bases, and 9 bases separated the two germline ends. DNA for the CDR3: TGTGCCAGCAGTTTTTCTGACACCACAGATACGCAGTATTTT. Translated: CASSFSDTTDTQYF.

This rearrangement joins TRBV15 to TRBJ2-1, with a weak D call TRBD1 (6 bases). CDR3 length: 15 residues. Trimming removed 0 bases from V and 3 bases from J, with 9 bases in between. Per the germline V gene, CDR1 is LNHNV and CDR2 is YYDKDF (reference sequence). In DNA, the CDR3 is TGTGCCACCAGCAGAGATCAGGGGCTCTACAATGAGCAGTTCTTC. Its translation: CATSRDQGLYNEQFF.

The CDR3: CASRLGGMYNEQFF. CDR3 sequence (DNA): TGTGCCAGCAGGCTGGGGGGGATGTACAATGAGCAGTTCTTC. The chain combines TRBV12-3 or TRBV12-4 with TRBJ2-1, with TRBD2 matching over 7 bases. V lost 6 bases, J lost 4 bases, and 6 bases stayed unmatched. The CDR3 runs 14 residues.

The V gene is TRBV4-2, the J gene TRBJ1-1, with a weak D call TRBD1 (5 bases). Germline-derived CDR1 and CDR2 are LGHNA and YNFKEQ. The V end lost 5 bases, the J end lost 1 base, and 11 bases lay between the germline ends. This CDR3 comprises 14 residues. CDR3 coding DNA: TGTGCCAGCAGCACAGGTGCCAAGAACACTGAAGCTTTCTTT. Translating gives CASSTGAKNTEAFF.

This clonotype appeared many times. The rearrangement joins TRBV2 to TRBJ2-5, with TRBD1 matching over 10 bases. This CDR3 region has 13 residues. Germline values: CDR1 SNHLY, CDR2 FYNNEI. Germline trimming cut 6 bases from V and 5 bases from J; bases unmatched to any gene: 3. Written as DNA, the CDR3 is TGTGCCAGCAGCCGGGACAGGGGCGAGACCCAGTACTTC. This sequence encodes CASSRDRGETQYF.